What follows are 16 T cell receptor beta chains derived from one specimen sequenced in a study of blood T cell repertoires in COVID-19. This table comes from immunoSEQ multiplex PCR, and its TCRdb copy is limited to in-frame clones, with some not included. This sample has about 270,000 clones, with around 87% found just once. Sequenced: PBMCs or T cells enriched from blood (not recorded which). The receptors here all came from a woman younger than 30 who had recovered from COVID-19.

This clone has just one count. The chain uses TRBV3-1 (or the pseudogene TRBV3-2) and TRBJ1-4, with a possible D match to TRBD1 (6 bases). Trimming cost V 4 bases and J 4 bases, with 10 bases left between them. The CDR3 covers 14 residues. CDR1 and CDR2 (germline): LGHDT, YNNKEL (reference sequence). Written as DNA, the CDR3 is TGTGCCAGCAGCCTCCGACAGGATAATGAAAAACTGTTTTTT. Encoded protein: CASSLRQDNEKLFF.

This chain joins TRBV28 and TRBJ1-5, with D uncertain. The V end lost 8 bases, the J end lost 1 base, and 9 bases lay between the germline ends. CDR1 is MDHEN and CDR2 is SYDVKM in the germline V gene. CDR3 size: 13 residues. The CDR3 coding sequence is TGTGCCAGCCGGGTAATCAGCAATCAGCCCCAGCATTTT. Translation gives CASRVISNQPQHF.

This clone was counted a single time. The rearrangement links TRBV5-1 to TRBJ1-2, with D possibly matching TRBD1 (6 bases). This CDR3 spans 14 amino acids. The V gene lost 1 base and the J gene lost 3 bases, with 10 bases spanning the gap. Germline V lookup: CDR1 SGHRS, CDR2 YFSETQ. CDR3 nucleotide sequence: TGCGCCAGCAGCTTGAACGCAGGGGACTATGGCTACACCTTC. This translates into CASSLNAGDYGYTF.

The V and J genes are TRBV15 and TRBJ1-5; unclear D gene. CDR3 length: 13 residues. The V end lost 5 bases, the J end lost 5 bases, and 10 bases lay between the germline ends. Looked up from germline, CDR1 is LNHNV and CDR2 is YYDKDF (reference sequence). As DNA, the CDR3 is TGTGCCACCAGCCTAGCCATGTATCAGCCCCAGCATTTT. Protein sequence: CATSLAMYQPQHF.

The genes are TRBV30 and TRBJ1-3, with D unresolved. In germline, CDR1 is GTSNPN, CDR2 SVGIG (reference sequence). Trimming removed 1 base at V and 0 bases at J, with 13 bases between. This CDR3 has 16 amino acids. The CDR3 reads CAWSGRFSSSGNTIYF. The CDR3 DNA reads TGTGCCTGGAGTGGGAGATTTTCAAGCTCTGGAAACACCATATATTTT. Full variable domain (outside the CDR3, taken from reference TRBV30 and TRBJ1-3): SQTIHQWPATLVQPVGSPLSLECTVEGTSNPNLYWYRQAAGRGLQLLFYSVGIGQISSEVPQNLSASRPQDRQFILSSKKLLLSDSGFYLCAWSGRFSSSGNTIYFGEGSWLTVV.

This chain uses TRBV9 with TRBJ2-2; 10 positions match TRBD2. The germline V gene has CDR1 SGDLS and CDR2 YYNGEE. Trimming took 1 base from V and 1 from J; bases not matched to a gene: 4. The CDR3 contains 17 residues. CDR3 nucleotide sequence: TGTGCCAGCAGCGTACCTAGCGGGGGTGAGAACACCGGGGAGCTGTTTTTT. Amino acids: CASSVPSGGENTGELFF.

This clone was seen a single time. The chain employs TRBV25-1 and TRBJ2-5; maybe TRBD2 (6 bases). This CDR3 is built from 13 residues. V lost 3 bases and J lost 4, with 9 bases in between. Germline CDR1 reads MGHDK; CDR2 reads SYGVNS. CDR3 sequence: CASSEAAGETQYF. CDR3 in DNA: TGTGCCAGCAGTGAGGCAGCGGGAGAGACCCAGTACTTC.

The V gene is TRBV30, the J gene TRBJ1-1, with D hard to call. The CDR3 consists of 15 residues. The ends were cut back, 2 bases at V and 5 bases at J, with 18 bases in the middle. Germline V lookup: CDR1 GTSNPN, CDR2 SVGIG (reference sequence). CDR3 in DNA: TGTGCCTGGAGTCTTGGGTTTATGTGGGCGACTGAAGCTTTCTTT. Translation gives CAWSLGFMWATEAFF.

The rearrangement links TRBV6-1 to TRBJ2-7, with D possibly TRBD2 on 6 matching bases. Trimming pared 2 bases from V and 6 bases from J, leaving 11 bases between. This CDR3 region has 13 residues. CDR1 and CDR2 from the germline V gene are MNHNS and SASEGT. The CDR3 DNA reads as TGTGCCAGCAGTGAAAGGGACGGGGGCGAGCAGTACTTC. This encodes CASSERDGGEQYF.

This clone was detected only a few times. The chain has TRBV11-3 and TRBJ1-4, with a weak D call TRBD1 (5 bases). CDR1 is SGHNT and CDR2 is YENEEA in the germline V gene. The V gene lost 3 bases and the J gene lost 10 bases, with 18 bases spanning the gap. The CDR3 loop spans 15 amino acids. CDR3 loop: CASSLENGAGGKLFF. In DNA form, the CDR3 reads TGTGCCAGCAGCTTGGAAAATGGGGCGGGGGGAAAACTGTTTTTT.

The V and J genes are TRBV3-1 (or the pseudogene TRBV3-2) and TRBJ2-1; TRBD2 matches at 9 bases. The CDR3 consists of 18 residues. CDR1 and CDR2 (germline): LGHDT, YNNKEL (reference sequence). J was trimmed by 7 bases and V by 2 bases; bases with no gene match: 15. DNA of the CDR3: TGTGCCAGCAGCCAACACCGTCCAGGCGGGGGGGCCATGAATGAGCAGTTCTTC. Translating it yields CASSQHRPGGGAMNEQFF.

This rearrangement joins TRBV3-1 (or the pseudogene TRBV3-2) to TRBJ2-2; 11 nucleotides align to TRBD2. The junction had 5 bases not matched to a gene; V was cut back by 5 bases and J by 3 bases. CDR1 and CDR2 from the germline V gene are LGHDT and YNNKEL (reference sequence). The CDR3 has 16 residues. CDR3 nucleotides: TGTGCCAGCAGCTCTAGCGGGGGGCCTTACACCGGGGAGCTGTTTTTT. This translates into CASSSSGGPYTGELFF.

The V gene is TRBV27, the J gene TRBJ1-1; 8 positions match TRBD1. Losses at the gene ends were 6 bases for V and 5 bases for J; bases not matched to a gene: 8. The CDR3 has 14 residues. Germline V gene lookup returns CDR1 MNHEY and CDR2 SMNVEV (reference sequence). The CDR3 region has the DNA TGTGCCAGCAGGACAGGGGTAGGGTGGACTGAAGCTTTCTTT. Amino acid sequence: CASRTGVGWTEAFF.

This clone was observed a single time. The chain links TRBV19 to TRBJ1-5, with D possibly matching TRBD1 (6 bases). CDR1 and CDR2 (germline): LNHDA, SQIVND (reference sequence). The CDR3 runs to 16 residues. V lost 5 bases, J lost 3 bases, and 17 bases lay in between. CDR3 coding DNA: TGTGCCAGTAGTGGGGAAATGACAGGCGACAATCAGCCCCAGCATTTT. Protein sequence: CASSGEMTGDNQPQHF.

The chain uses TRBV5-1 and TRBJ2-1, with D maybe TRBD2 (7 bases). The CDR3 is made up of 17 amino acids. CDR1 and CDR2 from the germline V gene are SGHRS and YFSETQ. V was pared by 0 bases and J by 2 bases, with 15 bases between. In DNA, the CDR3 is TGCGCCAGCAGCTTGGTAAAGGGGGGGCGCACCTACAATGAGCAGTTCTTC. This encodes CASSLVKGGRTYNEQFF.

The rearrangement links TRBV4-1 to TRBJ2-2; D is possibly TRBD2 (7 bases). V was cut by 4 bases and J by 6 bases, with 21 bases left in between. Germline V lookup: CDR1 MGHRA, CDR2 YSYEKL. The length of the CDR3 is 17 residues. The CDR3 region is CASSPSWGGGRSGELFF. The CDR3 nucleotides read TGCGCCAGCAGCCCGTCGTGGGGGGGCGGTAGGTCCGGGGAGCTGTTTTTT.